One TCR beta chain is described in this entry. The sample originates from a study of blood T cell repertoires in COVID-19. Overall study context: Both acute and convalescent COVID-19 samples were obtained from the United States, Italy and Spain. T cells, B-cell-depleted T cells, or PBMCs provided the cDNA or gDNA that served as material.

Clones were sequenced by immunoSEQ multiplex PCR, and TCRdb holds only the in-frame ones, with some missing. This table has 40,000 to 55,000 clones, roughly 90% appearing once. The CDR3 is 11 amino acids. Germline-derived CDR1 and CDR2 are SEHNR and FQNEAQ (reference sequence). The V end lost 5 bases, the J end lost 5 bases, and 6 bases lay between the germline ends. The TCR was taken from a woman older than 75 with acute or convalescent COVID-19. This chain connects TRBV7-9 to TRBJ2-5; D uncertain. The sample consisted of peripheral blood. DNA for the CDR3: TGTGCCAGCAGCCCTCGGGAGACCCAGTACTTC. Amino acids: CASSPRETQYF.